Following are 16 T cell receptor beta chains from one sample sequenced in a study of cytomegalovirus exposure and HLA in healthy donors. PCR used 60 Vbeta primers and 13 Jbeta primers. The repertoire was sequenced with immunoSEQ multiplex PCR; TCRdb's copy has only in-frame clones and lacks some. The table lists about 150,000 clones, 65% to 75% of them singletons. Sequencing input: PBMCs. The receptors were gathered from a man aged 18 to 29 in good health and CMV-seronegative.

This clone was picked up a small number of times. The chain couples TRBV7-9 to TRBJ2-1, with D maybe TRBD2 (5 bases). V was cut by 1 base and J by 8 bases, with 21 bases left in between. This CDR3 region has 17 residues. Germline-derived CDR1 and CDR2 are SEHNR and FQNEAQ (reference sequence). CDR3 DNA sequence: TGTGCCAGCAGCTTAGGTCGGCCCGCGTGGATGAGGGATGAGCAGTTCTTC. Its protein product is CASSLGRPAWMRDEQFF. Combining the CDR3 with reference TRBV7-9 and TRBJ2-1 gives the whole variable domain DTGVSQNPRHKITKRGQNVTFRCDPISEHNRLYWYRQTLGQGPEFLTYFQNEAQLEKSRLLSDRFSAERPKGSFSTLEIQRTEQGDSAMYLCASSLGRPAWMRDEQFFGPGTRLTVL.

The chain uses TRBV4-3 and TRBJ1-1, with D possibly being TRBD1 (6 bases). V was clipped by 1 base and J by 0 bases, with 9 bases between them. Per germline, CDR1 LGHNA and CDR2 YSLEER. The CDR3 runs to 15 residues. CDR3 DNA sequence: TGCGCCAGCAGCCAAGGACAGGCCATGAACACTGAAGCTTTCTTT. This encodes CASSQGQAMNTEAFF.

The rearrangement links TRBV14 to TRBJ2-1; weak D call: TRBD2 (5 bases). The CDR3 sequence is 17 residues long. V shed 4 bases and J shed 0 bases, with 16 bases lying between them. Germline V lookup: CDR1 SGHDN, CDR2 FVKESK. Here the CDR3 DNA reads TGTGCCAGCAGCCGCCAGGCGGGCGCGAGCTCCTACAATGAGCAGTTCTTC. It yields the protein CASSRQAGASSYNEQFF.

This clone has just a few counts. V and J are TRBV7-6 and TRBJ1-1; maybe TRBD1 (6 bases). Germline loops: CDR1 SGHVS, CDR2 FNYEAQ. Deletions cut 0 bases from V and 5 bases from J, with 16 bases between. The CDR3 runs 16 residues. CDR3: CASSLAELQGQTEAFF. CDR3 nucleotides: TGTGCCAGCAGCTTAGCCGAACTACAGGGTCAAACTGAAGCTTTCTTT. Together with reference TRBV7-6 and TRBJ1-1, the CDR3 gives the full variable domain: GAGVSQSPRYKVTKRGQDVALRCDPISGHVSLYWYRQALGQGPEFLTYFNYEAQQDKSGLPNDRFSAERPEGSISTLTIQRTEQRDSAMYRCASSLAELQGQTEAFFGQGTRLTVV.

CDR3 in amino acids: CASSQDPWTGSNSPLHF. In DNA form, the CDR3 reads TGCGCCAGCAGCCAAGATCCATGGACAGGGAGTAATTCACCCCTCCACTTT. The rearrangement joins TRBV4-1 to TRBJ1-6; 8 bases agree with TRBD1. This CDR3 has 17 residues. Germline trimming cut 0 bases from V and 6 bases from J; bases unmatched to any gene: 7. CDR1 MGHRA and CDR2 YSYEKL come from the germline V gene.

The chain uses TRBV13 and TRBJ1-3, with D possibly matching TRBD1 (5 bases). Germline V lookup: CDR1 PRHDT, CDR2 FYEKMQ (reference sequence). The CDR3 has 16 amino acids. V lost 0 bases and J 3 bases, leaving 12 bases between the germline ends. DNA of the CDR3: TGTGCCAGCAGCTTAGGCGGAGGGACTGTTGGAAACACCATATATTTT. Residues: CASSLGGGTVGNTIYF.

This clone was counted only a few times. V gene TRBV5-1 combines with J gene TRBJ1-3; D not resolved. The CDR3 consists of 15 residues. CDR1 is SGHRS and CDR2 is YFSETQ in the germline V gene. Trimming cost V 0 bases and J 3 bases, with 10 bases left between them. The DNA for the CDR3 is TGCGCCAGCAGCTTGGCGGGTCATTTTGGAAACACCATATATTTT. It translates to CASSLAGHFGNTIYF.

The chain recombines TRBV18 with TRBJ2-7; 9 nucleotides line up with TRBD1. The CDR3 covers 15 residues. From germline, CDR1 is KGHSH and CDR2 LQKENI. The V segment lost 4 bases and the J segment 7 bases; nucleotides outside the gene matches: 11. The CDR3 sequence is CASSQPGQGRSEQYF. In DNA, the CDR3 is TGTGCCAGCTCACAGCCGGGACAGGGTCGTAGTGAGCAGTACTTC. The full variable domain, its missing parts supplied by reference TRBV18 and TRBJ2-7, is NAGVMQNPRHLVRRRGQEARLRCSPMKGHSHVYWYRQLPEEGLKFMVYLQKENIIDESGMPKERFSAEFPKEGPSILRIQQVVRGDSAAYFCASSQPGQGRSEQYFGPGTRLTVT.

The genes are TRBV30 and TRBJ1-2; 7 positions agree with TRBD1. The CDR3 totals 13 residues. Trimming at V came to 3 bases and at J to 2 bases, leaving 3 bases not matched to a gene. Germline loops: CDR1 GTSNPN, CDR2 SVGIG (reference sequence). CDR3 nucleotide sequence: TGTGCCTGGAGCCGGGACAGCAACTATGGCTACACCTTC. Protein product: CAWSRDSNYGYTF.

The genes are TRBV2 and TRBJ1-5, with D perhaps matching TRBD1 (5 bases). In germline, CDR1 is SNHLY, CDR2 FYNNEI. V was trimmed by 4 bases and J by 4 bases, leaving 8 bases between them. CDR3 length equals 13 residues. CDR3 region: CASSAEGNQPQHF. CDR3 sequence (DNA): TGTGCCAGCAGTGCGGAGGGGAATCAGCCCCAGCATTTT.

This clone was detected a few times. This sequence joins TRBV5-6 and TRBJ2-1; D might be TRBD1 (6 bases). Trimming took 2 bases from V and 10 from J, leaving 19 bases between them. The germline V gene has CDR1 SGHDT and CDR2 YYEEEE. The CDR3 consists of 15 residues. CDR3 sequence reads: CASSLVTPQGHEQFF. CDR3 sequence (DNA): TGTGCCAGCAGCTTAGTTACGCCACAGGGCCACGAGCAGTTCTTC.

This clone came up a few times. The rearrangement joins TRBV20-1 to TRBJ2-7, with D possibly being TRBD1 (6 bases). The germline gives CDR1 DFQATT, CDR2 SNEGSKA (reference sequence). This CDR3 contains 11 residues. The germline V and J ends were trimmed by 3 bases and 12 bases, with 15 bases remaining between them. Written as DNA, the CDR3 is TGCAGTGCTAGCGTCGGCAGGGGTCGGTACTTC. It specifies CSASVGRGRYF.

CDR3 amino acids: CSLKRDPQETQYF. In nucleotides, the CDR3 is TGCAGCCTGAAACGGGATCCTCAAGAGACCCAGTACTTC. This rearrangement joins TRBV29-1 to TRBJ2-5, with a weak D call TRBD2 (5 bases). The V end lost 8 bases, the J end lost 2 bases, and 15 bases lay between the germline ends. The germline gives CDR1 SQVTM, CDR2 ANQGSEA. The CDR3 has 13 amino acids.

V gene TRBV5-4 combines with J gene TRBJ1-2; the match to TRBD1 covers 8 bases. With 3 bases clipped from V and 6 bases from J, the junction kept 7 bases outside the gene matches. Germline V gene sequence: CDR1 SGHNT, CDR2 YYREEE (reference sequence). CDR3 length: 14 residues. The CDR3 DNA follows: TGTGCCAGCAGCTCCCGGGACAGGCCCCATGGCTACACCTTC. Translation: CASSSRDRPHGYTF.

This chain links TRBV6-1 with TRBJ1-2, with D possibly matching TRBD1 (5 bases). The CDR3 is 13 residues long. The V and J ends lost 5 bases and 3 bases respectively, with 10 bases between them. Per the germline V gene, CDR1 is MNHNS and CDR2 is SASEGT. The CDR3 sequence is CASSPPGHYGYTF. The CDR3 coding sequence is TGTGCCAGCAGTCCCCCAGGGCACTATGGCTACACCTTC.

The chain uses TRBV5-1 and TRBJ1-5, with D hard to call. There are 15 residues in the CDR3. The V gene's germline CDR1 is SGHRS and CDR2 YFSETQ. The V and J ends lost 4 bases and 0 bases respectively, with 11 bases between them. The CDR3 sequence is CASSRGDYSNQPQHF. Here the CDR3 DNA reads TGCGCCAGCAGCCGGGGAGACTATAGCAATCAGCCCCAGCATTTT.